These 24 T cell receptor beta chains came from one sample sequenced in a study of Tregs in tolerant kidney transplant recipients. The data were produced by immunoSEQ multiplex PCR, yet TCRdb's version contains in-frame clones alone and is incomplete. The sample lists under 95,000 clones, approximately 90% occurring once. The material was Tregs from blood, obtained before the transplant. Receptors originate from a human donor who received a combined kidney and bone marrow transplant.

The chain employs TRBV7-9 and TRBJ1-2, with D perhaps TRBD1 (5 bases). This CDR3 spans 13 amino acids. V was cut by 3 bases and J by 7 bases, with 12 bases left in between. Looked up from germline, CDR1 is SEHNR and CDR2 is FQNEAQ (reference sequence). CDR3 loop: CASSFEGLGGYTF. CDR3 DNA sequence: TGTGCCAGCAGCTTCGAGGGGCTGGGTGGCTACACCTTC.

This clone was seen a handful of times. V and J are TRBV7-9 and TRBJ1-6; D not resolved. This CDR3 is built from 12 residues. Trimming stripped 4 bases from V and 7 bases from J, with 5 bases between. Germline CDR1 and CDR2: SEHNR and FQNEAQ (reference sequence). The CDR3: CASSSRNSPLHF. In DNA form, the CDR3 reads TGTGCCAGCAGCTCCCGAAATTCACCCCTCCACTTT.

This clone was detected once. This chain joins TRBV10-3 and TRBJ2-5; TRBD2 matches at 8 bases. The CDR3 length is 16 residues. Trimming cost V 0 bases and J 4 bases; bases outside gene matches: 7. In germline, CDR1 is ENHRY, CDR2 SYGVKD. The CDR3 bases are TGTGCCATCAGTGAGTCGGGTAGCGGGATATCAGAGACCCAGTACTTC. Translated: CAISESGSGISETQYF.

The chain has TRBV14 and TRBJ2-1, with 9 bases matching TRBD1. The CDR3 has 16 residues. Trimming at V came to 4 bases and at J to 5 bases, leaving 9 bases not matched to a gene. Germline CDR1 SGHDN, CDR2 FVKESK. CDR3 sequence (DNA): TGTGCCAGCAGCCGGAACAGGGGGCTGAGGGACAATGAGCAGTTCTTC. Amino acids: CASSRNRGLRDNEQFF.

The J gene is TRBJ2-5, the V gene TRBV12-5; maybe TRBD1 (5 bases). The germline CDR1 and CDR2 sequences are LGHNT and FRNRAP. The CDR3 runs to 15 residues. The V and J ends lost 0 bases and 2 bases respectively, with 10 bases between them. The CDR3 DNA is TGTGCTAGTGGTTTGGTTGCGACAGTTCAAGAGACCCAGTACTTC. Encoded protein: CASGLVATVQETQYF.

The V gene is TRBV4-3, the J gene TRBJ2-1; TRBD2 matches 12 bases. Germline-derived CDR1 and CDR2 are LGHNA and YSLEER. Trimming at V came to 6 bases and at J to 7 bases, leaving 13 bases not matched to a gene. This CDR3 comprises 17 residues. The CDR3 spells CASRRRLAGEDRNEQFF. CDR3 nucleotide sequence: TGCGCCAGCAGACGCAGACTAGCGGGAGAGGACAGGAATGAGCAGTTCTTC.

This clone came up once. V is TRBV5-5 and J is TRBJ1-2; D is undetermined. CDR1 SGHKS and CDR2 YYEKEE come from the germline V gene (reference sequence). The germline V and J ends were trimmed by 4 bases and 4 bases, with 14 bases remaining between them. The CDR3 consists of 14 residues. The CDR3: CASSHGGDIYGYTF. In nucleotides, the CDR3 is TGTGCCAGCAGCCACGGTGGGGATATCTATGGCTACACCTTC. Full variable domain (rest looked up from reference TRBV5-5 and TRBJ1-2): DAGVTQSPTHLIKTRGQQVTLRCSPISGHKSVSWYQQVLGQGPQFIFQYYEKEERGRGNFPDRFSARQFPNYSSELNVNALLLGDSALYLCASSHGGDIYGYTFGSGTRLTVV.

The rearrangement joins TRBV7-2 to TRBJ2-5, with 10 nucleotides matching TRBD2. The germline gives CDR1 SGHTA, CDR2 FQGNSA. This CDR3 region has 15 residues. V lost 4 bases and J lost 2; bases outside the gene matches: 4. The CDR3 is CASSSRTSGQETQYF. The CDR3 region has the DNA TGTGCCAGCAGCTCAAGGACTAGCGGACAAGAGACCCAGTACTTC.

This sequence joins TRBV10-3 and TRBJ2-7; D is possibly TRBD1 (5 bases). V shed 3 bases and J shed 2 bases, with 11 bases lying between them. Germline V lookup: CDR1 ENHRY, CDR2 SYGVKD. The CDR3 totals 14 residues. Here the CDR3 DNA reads TGTGCCATCAGTGAAGTAGGGGATGCCTACGAGCAGTACTTC. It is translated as CAISEVGDAYEQYF.

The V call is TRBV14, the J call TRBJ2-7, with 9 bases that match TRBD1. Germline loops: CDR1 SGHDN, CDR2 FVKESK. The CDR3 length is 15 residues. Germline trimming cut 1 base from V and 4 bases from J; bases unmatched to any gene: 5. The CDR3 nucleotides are TGTGCCAGCAGCCAAGGTTGGGACAGGGTTTACGAGCAGTACTTC. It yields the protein CASSQGWDRVYEQYF.

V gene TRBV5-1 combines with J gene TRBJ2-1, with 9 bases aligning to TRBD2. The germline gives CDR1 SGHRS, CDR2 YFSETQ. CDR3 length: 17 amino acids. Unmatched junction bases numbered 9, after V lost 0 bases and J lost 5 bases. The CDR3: CASSLVRGRAHDNEQFF. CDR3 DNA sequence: TGCGCCAGCAGCTTGGTTCGCGGGAGGGCCCACGACAATGAGCAGTTCTTC. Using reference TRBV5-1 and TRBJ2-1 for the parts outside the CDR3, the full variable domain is KAGVTQTPRYLIKTRGQQVTLSCSPISGHRSVSWYQQTPGQGLQFLFEYFSETQRNKGNFPGRFSGRQFSNSRSEMNVSTLELGDSALYLCASSLVRGRAHDNEQFFGPGTRLTVL.

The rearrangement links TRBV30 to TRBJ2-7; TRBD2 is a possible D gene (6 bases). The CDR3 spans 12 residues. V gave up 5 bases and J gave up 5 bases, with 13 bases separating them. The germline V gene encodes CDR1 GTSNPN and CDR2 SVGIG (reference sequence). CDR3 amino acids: CAWWRGSNEQYF. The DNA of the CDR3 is TGTGCCTGGTGGAGGGGCAGCAACGAGCAGTACTTC. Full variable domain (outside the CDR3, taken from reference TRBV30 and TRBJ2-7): SQTIHQWPATLVQPVGSPLSLECTVEGTSNPNLYWYRQAAGRGLQLLFYSVGIGQISSEVPQNLSASRPQDRQFILSSKKLLLSDSGFYLCAWWRGSNEQYFGPGTRLTVT.

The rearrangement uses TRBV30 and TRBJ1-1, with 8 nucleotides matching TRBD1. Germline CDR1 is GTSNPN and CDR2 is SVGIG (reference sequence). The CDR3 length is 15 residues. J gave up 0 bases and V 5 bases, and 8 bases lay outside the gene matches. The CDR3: CAWGPPGQVNTEAFF. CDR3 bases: TGTGCCTGGGGTCCCCCGGGACAGGTGAACACTGAAGCTTTCTTT.

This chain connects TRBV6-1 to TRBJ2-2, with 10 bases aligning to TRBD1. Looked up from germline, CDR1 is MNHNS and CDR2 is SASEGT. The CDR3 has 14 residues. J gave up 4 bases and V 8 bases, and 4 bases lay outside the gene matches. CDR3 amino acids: CASRTGGSTGELFF. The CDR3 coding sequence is TGTGCCAGCCGGACAGGGGGGAGCACCGGGGAGCTGTTTTTT.

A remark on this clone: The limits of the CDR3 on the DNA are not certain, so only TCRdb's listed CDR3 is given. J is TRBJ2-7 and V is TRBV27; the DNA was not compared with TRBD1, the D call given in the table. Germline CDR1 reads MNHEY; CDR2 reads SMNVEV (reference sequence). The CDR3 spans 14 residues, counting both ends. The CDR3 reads CASSFGPGVYEQYF.

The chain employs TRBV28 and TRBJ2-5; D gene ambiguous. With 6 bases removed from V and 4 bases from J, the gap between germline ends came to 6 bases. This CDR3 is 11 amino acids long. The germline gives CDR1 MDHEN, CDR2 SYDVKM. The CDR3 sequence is CASRERETQYF. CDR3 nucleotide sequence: TGTGCCAGCAGGGAGCGAGAGACCCAGTACTTC.

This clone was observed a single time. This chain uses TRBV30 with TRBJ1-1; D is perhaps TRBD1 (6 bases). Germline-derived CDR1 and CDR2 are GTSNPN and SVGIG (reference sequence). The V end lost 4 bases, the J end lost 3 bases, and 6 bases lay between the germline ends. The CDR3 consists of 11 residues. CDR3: CAWTGDTEAFF. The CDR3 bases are TGTGCCTGGACAGGGGACACTGAAGCTTTCTTT.

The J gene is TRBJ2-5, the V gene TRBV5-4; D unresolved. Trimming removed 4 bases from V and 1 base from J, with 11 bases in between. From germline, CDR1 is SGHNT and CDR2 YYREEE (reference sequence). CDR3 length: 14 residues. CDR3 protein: CASSPGVSQETQYF. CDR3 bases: TGTGCCAGCAGCCCTGGGGTGAGCCAAGAGACCCAGTACTTC.

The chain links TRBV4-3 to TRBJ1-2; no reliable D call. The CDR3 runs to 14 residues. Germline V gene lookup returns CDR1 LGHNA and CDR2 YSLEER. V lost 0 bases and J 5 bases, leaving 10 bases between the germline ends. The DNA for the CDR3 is TGCGCCAGCAGCCAAGAAACGGGGAGTTATGGCTACACCTTC. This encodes CASSQETGSYGYTF.

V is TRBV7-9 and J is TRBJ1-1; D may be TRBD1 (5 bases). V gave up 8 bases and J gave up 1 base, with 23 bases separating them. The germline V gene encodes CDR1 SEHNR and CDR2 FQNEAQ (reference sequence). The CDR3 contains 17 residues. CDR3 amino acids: CASRKVLGGRRNTEAFF. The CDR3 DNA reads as TGTGCCAGCCGAAAGGTCCTCGGGGGTAGAAGGAACACTGAAGCTTTCTTT.

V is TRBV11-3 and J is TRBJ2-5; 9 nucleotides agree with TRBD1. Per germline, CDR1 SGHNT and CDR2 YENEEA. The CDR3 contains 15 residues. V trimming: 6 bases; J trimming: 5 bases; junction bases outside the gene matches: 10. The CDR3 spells CASSQGQGGGETQYF. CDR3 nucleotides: TGTGCCAGCAGTCAGGGACAGGGAGGTGGGGAGACCCAGTACTTC.

For the CDR3, the DNA is TGTGCCATCAGTGAGTTGGGGGCTGGGGACCGTAAAATAAAACCGTACGAGCAGTACTTC. Amino acids: CAISELGAGDRKIKPYEQYF. This rearrangement joins TRBV10-3 to TRBJ2-7; possible D gene TRBD1, 6 bases. The CDR3 sequence is 20 residues long. Trimming shortened V by 1 base and J by 4 bases, and 29 bases separated the two germline ends. In germline, CDR1 is ENHRY, CDR2 SYGVKD.

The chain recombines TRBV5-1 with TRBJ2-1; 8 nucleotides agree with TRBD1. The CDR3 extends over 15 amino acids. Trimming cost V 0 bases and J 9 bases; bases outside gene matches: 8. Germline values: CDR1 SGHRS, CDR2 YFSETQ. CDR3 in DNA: TGCGCCAGCAGCTTGGGACAGGGGTACGGCGGTGAGCAGTTCTTC. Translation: CASSLGQGYGGEQFF.

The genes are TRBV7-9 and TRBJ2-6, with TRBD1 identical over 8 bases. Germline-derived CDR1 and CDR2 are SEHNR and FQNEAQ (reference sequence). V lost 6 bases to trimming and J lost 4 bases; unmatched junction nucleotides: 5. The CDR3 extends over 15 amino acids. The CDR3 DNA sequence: TGTGCCAGCAGGCTGACAGGGGCAGGGGCCAACGTCCTGACTTTC. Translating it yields CASRLTGAGANVLTF.